The rows below give T cell receptor beta chains drawn from one sample of a study of cytomegalovirus exposure and HLA in healthy donors. The repertoire was sequenced with immunoSEQ multiplex PCR; TCRdb's copy has only in-frame clones and lacks some. The sample carries about 120,000 clones, less than 80% recorded once. Sequencing used PBMCs. These receptors all stem from a man aged 35 to 55 in good health and CMV-seropositive. The CDR3 runs from the conserved cysteine through the conserved F or W. D genes are given only for firm matches. The size of a clone is reported for some rows only, either as once, few or many, or as a class for expanded clones.

d_gene	abundance	v_gene	j_gene	CDR3aa	CDR3nt
-	few	TRBV2	TRBJ1-5	CASSEEGVSNQPQHF	TGTGCCAGCAGTGAAGAGGGGGTGAGCAATCAGCCCCAGCATTTT
-	-	TRBV30	TRBJ2-6	CAWSDEDSGANVLTF	TGTGCCTGGAGTGACGAGGACTCTGGGGCCAACGTCCTGACTTTC
-	-	TRBV9	TRBJ2-5	CASSVFAGSGEETQYF	TGTGCCAGCAGCGTATTCGCGGGGTCAGGAGAAGAGACCCAGTACTTC
TRBD1	-	TRBV5-1	TRBJ2-3	CASSLKGDSLRQYF	TGCGCCAGCAGCTTGAAAGGGGACAGCCTGAGGCAGTATTTT
-	-	TRBV28	TRBJ2-7	CASSPRASAGHEQYF	TGTGCCAGCAGTCCTCGGGCCTCTGCGGGGCACGAGCAGTACTTC
-	-	TRBV5-4	TRBJ2-5	CASSLAGSETQYF	TGTGCCAGCAGCTTGGCAGGGTCGGAGACCCAGTACTTC
TRBD1	-	TRBV18	TRBJ1-5	CASSMGQGNQPQHF	TGTGCCAGCTCAATGGGACAGGGAAATCAGCCCCAGCATTTT
TRBD1	-	TRBV5-6	TRBJ2-7	CASSRSGQSYEQYF	TGTGCCAGCAGCCGGTCGGGACAGAGCTACGAGCAGTACTTC
TRBD1	-	TRBV7-3	TRBJ1-1	CASSLRQGSTEAFF	TGTGCCAGCAGCTTACGACAGGGGAGCACTGAAGCTTTCTTT
-	-	TRBV19	TRBJ1-5	CASSIRVFNQPQHF	TGTGCCAGTAGTATTCGAGTCTTCAATCAGCCCCAGCATTTT
TRBD2	-	TRBV7-8	TRBJ2-1	CASSLGEGTSGGNEQFF	TGTGCCAGCAGCTTAGGGGAGGGGACTAGCGGGGGGAATGAGCAGTTCTTC
TRBD1	-	TRBV19	TRBJ1-5	CASSIGQGYSNQPQHF	TGTGCCAGTAGTATCGGACAGGGCTATAGCAATCAGCCCCAGCATTTT
-	-	TRBV6-6	TRBJ1-1	CASSLGQNTEAFF	TGTGCCAGCAGTTTGGGACAGAACACTGAAGCTTTCTTT
TRBD1	-	TRBV5-1	TRBJ1-4	CASSLAGTENEKLFF	TGCGCCAGCAGCTTAGCCGGGACAGAGAATGAAAAACTGTTTTTT
TRBD1	-	TRBV5-1	TRBJ2-1	CASSASDRVDEQFF	TGCGCCAGCAGCGCCAGCGACAGGGTGGATGAGCAGTTCTTC
-	-	TRBV5-1	TRBJ1-3	CASSPGQFFSGNTIYF	TGCGCCAGCAGCCCAGGACAGTTCTTCTCTGGAAACACCATATATTTT
TRBD2	-	TRBV7-2	TRBJ2-7	CASSLGLAGGNEQYF	TGTGCCAGCAGCCTGGGACTAGCGGGAGGGAACGAGCAGTACTTC
TRBD2	-	TRBV29-1	TRBJ2-7	CSVFAGTRTSEQYF	TGCAGCGTCTTTGCCGGGACTAGGACATCCGAGCAGTACTTC
TRBD2	-	TRBV28	TRBJ2-2	CASSLWGTSGTTGELFF	TGTGCCAGCAGTTTATGGGGGACTAGCGGGACTACCGGGGAGCTGTTTTTT
TRBD1	few	TRBV6-5	TRBJ2-2	CASNVRGRSGELFF	TGTGCCAGCAATGTCAGGGGGCGATCCGGGGAGCTGTTTTTT
TRBD1	-	TRBV15	TRBJ2-4	CATSRDGQGPIAKNIQYF	TGTGCCACCAGCAGAGATGGACAGGGCCCAATAGCCAAAAACATTCAGTACTTC
-	-	TRBV9	TRBJ1-1	CASPPGTRYSEAFF	TGTGCCAGCCCCCCTGGGACACGATATAGTGAAGCTTTCTTT
-	-	TRBV19	TRBJ2-3	CASSAGQGGTDTQYF	TGTGCCAGTAGTGCAGGGCAGGGGGGTACAGATACGCAGTATTTT
-	-	TRBV6-5	TRBJ1-1	CASSYSIQGDAFF	TGTGCCAGCAGTTACTCGATTCAGGGTGACGCTTTCTTT
-	-	TRBV10-3	TRBJ2-5	CAISEGGRPQETQYF	TGTGCCATCAGTGAAGGTGGGAGACCCCAAGAGACCCAGTACTTC
-	-	TRBV11-3	TRBJ1-6	CASSLNAGRNSPLHF	TGTGCCAGCAGCTTAAACGCAGGGAGGAATTCACCCCTCCACTTT
TRBD1	-	TRBV5-8	TRBJ2-3	CASSLDRGAFTDTQYF	TGTGCCAGCAGCTTGGACAGGGGGGCCTTCACAGATACGCAGTATTTT
-	few	TRBV19	TRBJ1-1	CASSMLNRNAEAFF	TGTGCCAGTAGTATGTTAAACAGGAACGCTGAAGCTTTCTTT
-	-	TRBV27	TRBJ2-2	CASSSGPVNTGELFF	TGTGCCAGCAGTTCAGGGCCCGTTAACACCGGGGAGCTGTTTTTT